The 27 T cell receptor beta chains listed next were all sequenced from one sample in a study of cytomegalovirus exposure and HLA in healthy donors. The table came from immunoSEQ multiplex PCR; TCRdb's copy has only in-frame clones and leaves some out. Of some 66,000 clones in the sample, nearly 98% were seen once. Specimen: PBMCs. Every receptor here comes from a young woman in good health and CMV-seropositive.

The rearrangement joins TRBV9 to TRBJ1-4, with 7 bases identical to TRBD1. Germline CDR1 reads SGDLS; CDR2 reads YYNGEE. V was clipped by 3 bases and J by 3 bases; unmatched bases: 5. This CDR3 has 15 residues. For the CDR3, the DNA is TGTGCCAGCAGCGCGGGGACAGCGGCTAATGAAAAACTGTTTTTT. Translated: CASSAGTAANEKLFF.

The chain has TRBV25-1 and TRBJ1-5; the match to TRBD1 covers 7 bases. The CDR3 has 17 residues. The germline V gene has CDR1 MGHDK and CDR2 SYGVNS. The V and J ends lost 3 bases and 3 bases, in that order; junction bases with no gene match: 11. Here the CDR3 DNA reads TGTGCCAGCAGTGAGCAGCACCGGGACAGTTTCAATCAGCCCCAGCATTTT. It yields the protein CASSEQHRDSFNQPQHF.

The chain couples TRBV7-9 to TRBJ2-5, with 10 bases that match TRBD2. The ends lost 5 bases at V and 4 bases at J; junction bases unmatched: 10. The CDR3 extends over 16 amino acids. Germline V gives CDR1 SEHNR, CDR2 FQNEAQ (reference sequence). The chain's CDR3 is CASSPAASGSGETQYF. DNA of the CDR3: TGTGCCAGCAGCCCGGCAGCTAGCGGGAGTGGAGAGACCCAGTACTTC. The full variable domain, its missing parts supplied by reference TRBV7-9 and TRBJ2-5, is DTGVSQNPRHKITKRGQNVTFRCDPISEHNRLYWYRQTLGQGPEFLTYFQNEAQLEKSRLLSDRFSAERPKGSFSTLEIQRTEQGDSAMYLCASSPAASGSGETQYFGPGTRLLVL.

The chain employs TRBV5-1 and TRBJ2-1, with D unresolved. The V gene's germline CDR1 is SGHRS and CDR2 YFSETQ. Trimming shortened V by 4 bases and J by 5 bases, and 13 bases separated the two germline ends. The CDR3 consists of 14 residues. CDR3 amino acids: CASSLTYLNNEQFF. The CDR3 region has the DNA TGCGCCAGCAGCCTAACCTACCTAAACAATGAGCAGTTCTTC.

This chain uses TRBV5-1 with TRBJ2-1; possibly TRBD1 for D (5 bases). V was pared by 0 bases and J by 1 base, with 14 bases between. Germline V gene sequence: CDR1 SGHRS, CDR2 YFSETQ. CDR3 size: 17 residues. The CDR3 DNA reads as TGCGCCAGCAGCTTGGAATTAATAGGGGTTTCCTACAATGAGCAGTTCTTC. Protein: CASSLELIGVSYNEQFF.

The rearrangement uses TRBV28 and TRBJ1-5, with TRBD1 as a possible D gene (6 bases). Germline V lookup: CDR1 MDHEN, CDR2 SYDVKM. The CDR3 has 14 amino acids. The V gene lost 5 bases and the J gene lost 6 bases, with 14 bases spanning the gap. CDR3 bases: TGTGCCAGCAGTCTTCGACAGGAGCTTCAGCCCCAGCATTTT. Translation gives CASSLRQELQPQHF.

This chain joins TRBV6-5 and TRBJ1-1; TRBD1 is a possible D gene (5 bases). V gave up 10 bases and J gave up 10 bases, with 16 bases separating them. Germline V gene sequence: CDR1 MNHEY, CDR2 SVGAGI. The CDR3 covers 11 residues. The CDR3 DNA sequence: TGTGCCAACGTGGGGCCTTGGGGAGCTTTCTTT. Its protein product is CANVGPWGAFF.

The chain is built from TRBV28 and TRBJ1-3; TRBD1 matches 7 bases. Germline V gives CDR1 MDHEN, CDR2 SYDVKM. V shed 4 bases and J 1 base; nucleotides not matched to a gene: 1. The CDR3 contains 14 residues. CDR3 DNA sequence: TGTGCCAGCAGTTCGACAGGGTCTGGAAACACCATATATTTT. This codes for CASSSTGSGNTIYF.

The chain uses TRBV13 and TRBJ1-1; D uncertain. This CDR3 comprises 15 residues. Trimming left V 3 bases short and J 1 base short, with 12 bases between. Germline CDR1 PRHDT, CDR2 FYEKMQ (reference sequence). The CDR3 DNA is TGTGCCAGCAGCTTCGGCGGAGGCTGGAACACTGAAGCTTTCTTT. Amino acids: CASSFGGGWNTEAFF.

V is TRBV28 and J is TRBJ2-1; D may be TRBD1 (5 bases). CDR1 is MDHEN and CDR2 is SYDVKM in the germline V gene. The CDR3 has 15 residues. Trimming stripped 2 bases from V and 5 bases from J, with 13 bases between. In nucleotides, the CDR3 is TGTGCCAGCAGTTTACAGGGTTTTACGAACAATGAGCAGTTCTTC. This encodes CASSLQGFTNNEQFF. Together with reference TRBV28 and TRBJ2-1, the CDR3 gives the full variable domain: DVKVTQSSRYLVKRTGEKVFLECVQDMDHENMFWYRQDPGLGLRLIYFSYDVKMKEKGDIPEGYSVSREKKERFSLILESASTNQTSMYLCASSLQGFTNNEQFFGPGTRLTVL.

This clone has only a few counts. The chain uses TRBV18 and TRBJ2-5, with D unclear. V was shortened by 6 bases and J by 2 bases, with 4 bases between the two germline ends. CDR3 size: 11 residues. Germline V gene data show CDR1 as KGHSH and CDR2 as LQKENI. CDR3 nucleotides: TGTGCCAGCTCCGTACAAGAGACCCAGTACTTC. Protein product: CASSVQETQYF.

This chain links TRBV7-9 with TRBJ2-7; D gene uncertain. This CDR3 contains 14 residues. The germline V and J ends were trimmed by 5 bases and 3 bases, with 14 bases remaining between them. Germline V gene lookup returns CDR1 SEHNR and CDR2 FQNEAQ (reference sequence). As DNA, the CDR3 is TGTGCCAGCAGCCCACTCGGAGTTGGCTACGAGCAGTACTTC. This gives the protein CASSPLGVGYEQYF.

This CDR3 is CASRTGTVIYNEQFF. CDR3 DNA sequence: TGCGCCAGCAGGACCGGGACAGTTATCTACAATGAGCAGTTCTTC. The chain carries TRBV5-1 and TRBJ2-1, with 7 bases matching TRBD1. The germline V gene encodes CDR1 SGHRS and CDR2 YFSETQ. Trimming at V came to 5 bases and at J to 3 bases, leaving 8 bases not matched to a gene. This CDR3 region has 15 residues.

V usage is TRBV28 and J usage is TRBJ2-1, with 9 bases lining up with TRBD1. With V trimmed by 0 bases and J by 12 bases, 18 bases remained unmatched. Germline V gene sequence: CDR1 MDHEN, CDR2 SYDVKM. The CDR3 loop spans 18 amino acids. The CDR3 DNA reads as TGTGCCAGCAGTTTATGGAATTCTAGGGGACAGGGTTACTCTGGGCAGTTCTTC. Encoded protein: CASSLWNSRGQGYSGQFF.

This chain uses TRBV7-3 with TRBJ1-2; 7 bases match TRBD1. The CDR3 is made up of 14 amino acids. Germline V gene lookup returns CDR1 SGHTA and CDR2 FQGTGA. With 5 bases clipped from V and 2 bases from J, the junction kept 5 bases outside the gene matches. The CDR3 coding sequence is TGTGCCAGCAGCATGAAGACAGGGAACTATGGCTACACCTTC. Translation gives CASSMKTGNYGYTF.

The chain couples TRBV28 to TRBJ1-5; 9 positions match TRBD1. Germline assignment: CDR1 MDHEN and CDR2 SYDVKM. The CDR3 has 18 amino acids. The V and J ends lost 6 bases and 3 bases, in that order; junction bases with no gene match: 15. The CDR3, as DNA: TGTGCCAGCAGGCCACGACCCGGGACAGGGCGTTTCAATCAGCCCCAGCATTTT. Protein: CASRPRPGTGRFNQPQHF.

CDR3 residues: CASSLRTSGISDTQYF. CDR3 sequence (DNA): TGTGCCAGCAGCCTAAGGACTAGCGGGATTTCAGATACGCAGTATTTT. The genes are TRBV7-3 and TRBJ2-3; the match to TRBD2 covers 12 bases. The CDR3 is made up of 16 amino acids. Looked up from germline, CDR1 is SGHTA and CDR2 is FQGTGA. The ends lost 5 bases at V and 4 bases at J; junction bases unmatched: 7.

The chain links TRBV6-5 to TRBJ2-7; D unresolved. CDR3 length equals 15 residues. Trimming left V 0 bases short and J 3 bases short, with 12 bases between. Looked up from germline, CDR1 is MNHEY and CDR2 is SVGAGI. The CDR3 sequence: CASSYSQESNYEQYF. For the CDR3, the DNA is TGTGCCAGCAGTTACTCCCAGGAATCTAACTACGAGCAGTACTTC.

J is TRBJ2-7 and V is TRBV11-3; no firm D call. Germline CDR1 and CDR2: SGHNT and YENEEA. This CDR3 is built from 14 residues. Trimming removed 2 bases from V and 3 bases from J, with 11 bases in between. CDR3 DNA sequence: TGTGCCAGCAGCTTATCGAGTGAAAACTACGAGCAGTACTTC. Encoded protein: CASSLSSENYEQYF. The whole variable domain, filled in from reference TRBV11-3 and TRBJ2-7, reads EAGVVQSPRYKIIEKKQPVAFWCNPISGHNTLYWYLQNLGQGPELLIRYENEEAVDDSQLPKDRFSAERLKGVDSTLKIQPAELGDSAVYLCASSLSSENYEQYFGPGTRLTVT.

The rearrangement uses TRBV6-4 and TRBJ2-5, with TRBD1 matching 11 bases. CDR3 length: 16 amino acids. The germline gives CDR1 MRHNA, CDR2 SNTAGT. With 8 bases clipped from V and 11 bases from J, the junction kept 19 bases outside the gene matches. The CDR3 region is CASDQGGGQGAREQYF. As DNA, the CDR3 is TGTGCCAGCGACCAAGGGGGAGGACAGGGGGCGAGGGAGCAGTACTTC.

The chain has TRBV6-5 and TRBJ1-4; the D gene is possibly TRBD1 (6 bases). The germline V and J ends were trimmed by 6 bases and 5 bases, with 13 bases remaining between them. The CDR3 spans 14 residues. Germline assignment: CDR1 MNHEY and CDR2 SVGAGI. The CDR3 coding sequence is TGTGCCAGCAGCTCAGGGGTGGGGAATGAAAAACTGTTTTTT. Translation: CASSSGVGNEKLFF.

This clone was observed a single time. The chain carries TRBV19 and TRBJ2-1; perhaps TRBD1 as D (6 bases). The germline V gene has CDR1 LNHDA and CDR2 SQIVND (reference sequence). This CDR3 spans 14 amino acids. The ends were cut back, 6 bases at V and 2 bases at J, with 11 bases in the middle. CDR3 in amino acids: CASSPGTTYNEQFF. The CDR3 DNA sequence: TGTGCCAGTAGCCCCGGGACAACCTACAATGAGCAGTTCTTC.

V gene TRBV28 combines with J gene TRBJ1-2; D may be TRBD1 (5 bases). Germline V gives CDR1 MDHEN, CDR2 SYDVKM. This CDR3 is 15 amino acids long. V shed 5 bases and J shed 0 bases, with 13 bases lying between them. DNA of the CDR3: TGTGCCAGCAGTCAAGGGACGGGAGCTAACTATGGCTACACCTTC. Encoded protein: CASSQGTGANYGYTF.

The chain is built from TRBV15 and TRBJ2-1, with D possibly TRBD1 on 6 matching bases. Germline CDR1 is LNHNV and CDR2 is YYDKDF (reference sequence). The CDR3 totals 17 residues. The V gene lost 5 bases and the J gene lost 0 bases, with 17 bases spanning the gap. The CDR3 loop is CATSLLTGNPSYNEQFF. CDR3 coding DNA: TGTGCCACCAGCCTGCTTACAGGGAACCCCTCCTACAATGAGCAGTTCTTC.

The CDR3 loop is CASSYTSDRIYEQYF. DNA for the CDR3: TGCGCCAGCAGCTATACTAGCGACCGGATCTACGAGCAGTACTTC. The rearrangement joins TRBV5-1 to TRBJ2-7; TRBD2 aligns across 7 bases. Germline CDR1 SGHRS, CDR2 YFSETQ. The length of the CDR3 is 15 residues. With V trimmed by 3 bases and J by 3 bases, 9 bases remained unmatched.

V gene TRBV29-1 combines with J gene TRBJ2-7, with TRBD1 identical over 9 bases. The germline gives CDR1 SQVTM, CDR2 ANQGSEA. The CDR3 runs 15 residues. This CDR3 reads CTPLTLTGGRYEQYF. The CDR3 DNA reads TGCACCCCGTTAACTCTCACAGGGGGCAGGTACGAGCAGTACTTC.

Points on this clone: This same CDR3 is encoded by further DNA sequences in the sample. This rearrangement joins TRBV9 to TRBJ2-1; the match to TRBD2 covers 12 bases. The CDR3 spans 15 residues. The germline V gene has CDR1 SGDLS and CDR2 YYNGEE. V was pared by 2 bases and J by 4 bases, with 1 base of the junction left unmatched. The chain's CDR3 is CASSVGTSGYNEQFF. The DNA of the CDR3 is TGTGCCAGCAGCGTCGGGACTAGCGGGTACAATGAGCAGTTCTTC.